This TCR beta chain derives from a study of blood T cell repertoires in COVID-19. Study as a whole: Sources were T cells, B-cell-depleted T cells, or PBMCs; the material itself was cDNA or gDNA.

Germline V gene sequence: CDR1 MNHEY, CDR2 SVGAGI. V gave up 0 bases and J gave up 10 bases; unmatched junction bases: 5. The CDR3 is 15 residues long. Here immunoSEQ multiplex PCR was the method, and the copy in TCRdb shows in-frame clones only, minus some. The table records about 230,000 clones, roughly 90% of them present only once. The V gene is TRBV6-5, the J gene TRBJ1-5; 11 positions agree with TRBD1. This clonotype originated in a woman in her fifties or sixties with acute or convalescent COVID-19. The sample was peripheral blood. The CDR3 loop is CASSYSRTGGGPQHF. CDR3 DNA: TGTGCCAGCAGTTACTCTAGGACAGGGGGCGGTCCCCAGCATTTT.